The present T cell receptor beta chain was sequenced within a study of CD4 T cells in relation to SARS-CoV-2 and coronaviruses. The wider study: ViraFEST: approximately 10-day antigen culture of PBMCs, then TCR beta CDR3 sequencing. General observations from the study: This crossreactivity analysis covered spike protein alone, no other viral proteins.

Before the COVID-19 pandemic, during about 2011-2019, CD4+ T cells were taken from unexposed donors. The cells were cultured for under 13 days before CD4+ T cells were isolated. Cultures received half-medium IL-2 refreshes on days 3 and 7. The count of this clone is one. Antigen unknown. Sequencing used immunoSEQ multiplex PCR; TCRdb keeps in-frame clones, though not all of them. This sample carries about 26,000 clones, around 73% of them seen once, and the ten largest clones take 15% to 20%. Looked up from germline, CDR1 is MNHEY and CDR2 is SVGAGI. Trimming shortened V by 5 bases and J by 3 bases, and 16 bases separated the two germline ends. The CDR3 extends over 15 amino acids.

This receptor was taken from a human donor in good health. Specimen: CD4+ T cells from PBMCs, cultured in vitro. The chain carries TRBV6-5 and TRBJ1-2, with D perhaps TRBD1 (6 bases). CDR3 nucleotide sequence: TGTGCCAGCAGTCCCACGGACAGACATTACTATGGCTACACCTTC. Amino acid sequence: CASSPTDRHYYGYTF.